The 13 T cell receptor beta chains below were found in one sample sequenced in a study of blood T cell repertoires in COVID-19. Generated by immunoSEQ multiplex PCR, the TCRdb table keeps only in-frame clones and is missing some. The sample contains about 200,000 clones, about 85% of which appear only once. The sample taken for sequencing was peripheral blood. These receptors were obtained from a woman in her forties or fifties with COVID-19, enrolled during active disease.

The V gene is TRBV7-8, the J gene TRBJ2-5; tentatively, D is TRBD1 (7 bases). V lost 3 bases and J lost 7, with 21 bases in between. CDR3 length: 16 amino acids. Germline lookup yields CDR1 SGHVS and CDR2 FQNEAQ. The CDR3 loop is CASSFGQGGEKGTQYF. The CDR3 region has the DNA TGTGCCAGCAGCTTCGGCCAGGGGGGCGAAAAGGGGACCCAGTACTTC.

The V and J genes are TRBV6-6 and TRBJ1-2, with D unclear. The germline gives CDR1 MNHNY, CDR2 SVGAGI (reference sequence). Trimming removed 2 bases at V and 6 bases at J, with 13 bases between. CDR3 length: 14 amino acids. For the CDR3, the DNA is TGTGCCAGCAGTTACCGGGAGCGCTCGGATGGCTACACCTTC. It translates to CASSYRERSDGYTF.

This chain connects TRBV27 to TRBJ1-3; perhaps TRBD1 as D (6 bases). The CDR3 contains 15 residues. CDR1 MNHEY and CDR2 SMNVEV come from the germline V gene (reference sequence). Trimming shortened V by 3 bases and J by 2 bases, and 11 bases separated the two germline ends. DNA for the CDR3: TGTGCCAGCAGTTTCCAGGGGCAAGCTGGAAACACCATATATTTT. Protein product: CASSFQGQAGNTIYF.

The chain is built from TRBV5-6 and TRBJ2-2; a weak D match, TRBD2 (7 bases). This CDR3 region has 17 residues. V lost 3 bases to trimming and J lost 0 bases, with 15 bases between them. Germline lookup yields CDR1 SGHDT and CDR2 YYEEEE. CDR3 bases: TGTGCCAGCAGCTCCGCGGGGGCCCCAACGAACACCGGGGAGCTGTTTTTT. This sequence encodes CASSSAGAPTNTGELFF.

The rearrangement uses TRBV4-1 and TRBJ1-4; 11 bases align to TRBD1. The germline gives CDR1 MGHRA, CDR2 YSYEKL. CDR3 length: 18 amino acids. V lost 5 bases, J lost 3 bases, and 11 bases stayed unmatched. CDR3 nucleotides: TGCGCCAGCAGCTTAAATCCGGGACAGGGGGTAGCTAATGAAAAACTGTTTTTT. This sequence encodes CASSLNPGQGVANEKLFF.

The chain joins TRBV5-1 to TRBJ1-5; 7 bases match TRBD1. Per germline, CDR1 SGHRS and CDR2 YFSETQ. The CDR3 totals 15 residues. Trimming at V came to 2 bases and at J to 7 bases, leaving 9 bases not matched to a gene. CDR3 protein: CASSFTGEATQPQHF. For the CDR3, the DNA is TGCGCCAGCAGCTTTACAGGGGAGGCAACGCAGCCCCAGCATTTT.

The chain combines TRBV5-1 with TRBJ2-3, with 7 positions matching TRBD1. In germline, CDR1 is SGHRS, CDR2 YFSETQ. The trim removed 1 base at V and 2 bases at J, leaving 10 bases unmatched. There are 17 residues in the CDR3. CDR3 bases: TGCGCCAGCAGCTTGTGGGATCCGGGACAGCTCACAGATACGCAGTATTTT. This translates into CASSLWDPGQLTDTQYF.

This chain uses TRBV28 with TRBJ1-5; TRBD1 might be the D (6 bases). Trimming cost V 7 bases and J 3 bases, with 22 bases left between them. Germline CDR1 reads MDHEN; CDR2 reads SYDVKM. The CDR3 runs to 17 residues. The CDR3 sequence: CASNQLRGGTVNQPQHF. CDR3 DNA sequence: TGTGCCAGCAACCAACTTAGGGGGGGAACGGTCAATCAGCCCCAGCATTTT.

This chain connects TRBV19 to TRBJ2-1; D unclear. Germline V gene sequence: CDR1 LNHDA, CDR2 SQIVND (reference sequence). The length of the CDR3 is 11 residues. With 5 bases removed from V and 8 bases from J, the gap between germline ends came to 7 bases. The CDR3 reads CASSRVDEQFF. The CDR3 nucleotides read TGTGCCAGTAGTCGGGTCGATGAGCAGTTCTTC. Full variable domain (outside the CDR3, taken from reference TRBV19 and TRBJ2-1): DGGITQSPKYLFRKEGQNVTLSCEQNLNHDAMYWYRQDPGQGLRLIYYSQIVNDFQKGDIAEGYSVSREKKESFPLTVTSAQKNPTAFYLCASSRVDEQFFGPGTRLTVL.

This chain links TRBV27 with TRBJ1-5, with D maybe TRBD1 (5 bases). The CDR3 totals 13 residues. CDR1 is MNHEY and CDR2 is SMNVEV in the germline V gene (reference sequence). Trimming cost V 4 bases and J 4 bases, with 8 bases left between them. The CDR3 is CASSWQGNQPQHF. The DNA for the CDR3 is TGTGCCAGCAGTTGGCAGGGTAATCAGCCCCAGCATTTT.

This clone has just one count. CDR3 protein: CASSQWTGLGTQYF. DNA of the CDR3: TGTGCCAGCAGCCAATGGACAGGATTAGGGACCCAGTACTTC. The rearrangement joins TRBV3-1 (or the pseudogene TRBV3-2) to TRBJ2-5, with TRBD1 identical over 7 bases. After removal of 2 bases from V and 7 bases from J, the junction contained 7 bases not matched to a gene. Germline CDR1 and CDR2: LGHDT and YNNKEL (reference sequence). The CDR3 extends over 14 amino acids.

The chain links TRBV3-1 (or the pseudogene TRBV3-2) to TRBJ2-3; possibly TRBD2 for D (7 bases). V was cut by 4 bases and J by 5 bases, with 22 bases left in between. The length of the CDR3 is 17 residues. Germline V lookup: CDR1 LGHDT, CDR2 YNNKEL (reference sequence). For the CDR3, the DNA is TGTGCCAGCAGCCCCTCGGTGGGGGGGGGCCGTGAAGATACGCAGTATTTT. It is translated as CASSPSVGGGREDTQYF.

The rearrangement joins TRBV30 to TRBJ1-1; 9 bases match TRBD1. J gave up 4 bases and V 3 bases, and 9 bases lay outside the gene matches. Germline V gives CDR1 GTSNPN, CDR2 SVGIG (reference sequence). The CDR3 covers 15 residues. The CDR3 coding sequence is TGTGCCTGGAGGCCTCAGGGACAGGGTATCACTGAAGCTTTCTTT. Its protein is CAWRPQGQGITEAFF.